This paragraph covers one T cell receptor (beta chain) sequence. Antigen specificity is unknown. This entry comes from a study of response to subunit inactivated influenza vaccine. Study-wide results and caveats: Authors proposed each seasonal influenza vaccination draws in few new T cells.

CDR1 KGHSH and CDR2 LQKENI come from the germline V gene. The CDR3 extends over 14 amino acids. J lost 5 bases, V lost 4 bases, and 8 bases had no gene match. MiXCR was run by TCRdb on the RT-PCR reads, yielding one entry per CDR3 protein. The sample comprises about 800,000 distinct CDR3 sequences, 21% of which are singletons, and 10% rests with the top ten. The TCR originated in a man in his forties or fifties who received an inactivated influenza vaccine. This specimen consisted of PBMCs from blood, obtained 5 days after vaccination. The chain employs TRBV18 and TRBJ2-7; 7 bases are shared with TRBD1. As DNA, the CDR3 is TGTGCCAGCTCACAAGACAGGGTCCGCGACGAGCAGTACTTC. Amino acids: CASSQDRVRDEQYF. The whole variable domain, filled in from reference TRBV18 and TRBJ2-7, reads NAGVMQNPRHLVRRRGQEARLRCSPMKGHSHVYWYRQLPEEGLKFMVYLQKENIIDESGMPKERFSAEFPKEGPSILRIQQVVRGDSAAYFCASSQDRVRDEQYFGPGTRLTVT.